The entry below describes one TCR beta chain. The CDR3 contains 16 residues. Trimming at V came to 1 base and at J to 2 bases, leaving 6 bases not matched to a gene. Germline assignment: CDR1 SGHNT and CDR2 YENEEA. The source of the sample is a study of prognosis after radiotherapy for stage I lung cancer. Using two-round multiplex PCR, the authors amplified TCR beta CDR3 from genomic DNA. Primers (each specific to one TRBV or TRBJ gene) were used in first-round PCR. TCRdb analysed the multiplex PCR reads with MiXCR anew, one entry per CDR3 protein. The sample contains 20,000 to 30,000 distinct CDR3 sequences, under 40% of which appear only once.

Material: PBMCs, obtained before or after stereotactic body radiation therapy (not recorded which). The chain carries TRBV11-3 and TRBJ2-3, with TRBD2 matching 7 bases. The sequence derives from a donor aged 50 or older with non-small cell lung cancer. The CDR3 DNA is TGTGCCAGCAGCTTAGGGGAAGCGGGATACACAGATACGCAGTATTTT. This gives the protein CASSLGEAGYTDTQYF.